This T cell receptor beta chain was found in a study of cytomegalovirus exposure and HLA in healthy donors. Concerning this clone: The antigen is unknown.

Overall study results and limits: The study flagged 150 to 200 TCR beta chains as cytomegalovirus-associated.

Amplification used 60 Vbeta primers and 13 Jbeta primers. Profiled with immunoSEQ multiplex PCR; TCRdb holds only in-frame clones, not every one. The data show fewer than 250,000 clones, roughly 82% seen once. Germline values: CDR1 MGHRA, CDR2 YSYEKL. Trimming cost V 5 bases and J 5 bases; bases outside gene matches: 11. CDR3 length: 15 amino acids. Sequencing was done on a sample of PBMCs. This chain joins TRBV4-1 and TRBJ1-2; 7 bases match TRBD1. The TCR originated in a middle-aged man in good health and CMV-seropositive. CDR3 sequence (DNA): TGCGCCAGCAGCGCGGTTCCCGGGACAGATTATGGCTACACCTTC. Residues: CASSAVPGTDYGYTF.